These 7 T cell receptor beta chains came from one sample sequenced in a study of cytomegalovirus exposure and HLA in healthy donors. Profiled with immunoSEQ multiplex PCR; TCRdb holds only in-frame clones, not every one. This table holds roughly 170,000 clones, roughly 84% found once. The source material was PBMCs. Every receptor here comes from a young woman in good health and CMV-seropositive.

The V and J genes are TRBV19 and TRBJ2-2, with D hard to call. Trimming removed 7 bases from V and 6 bases from J, with 9 bases in between. The length of the CDR3 is 12 residues. Germline V gives CDR1 LNHDA, CDR2 SQIVND (reference sequence). This CDR3 is CASNEAAGELFF. Written as DNA, the CDR3 is TGTGCCAGTAACGAGGCGGCCGGGGAGCTGTTTTTT. The whole variable domain, remainder taken from reference TRBV19 and TRBJ2-2, is DGGITQSPKYLFRKEGQNVTLSCEQNLNHDAMYWYRQDPGQGLRLIYYSQIVNDFQKGDIAEGYSVSREKKESFPLTVTSAQKNPTAFYLCASNEAAGELFFGEGSRLTVL.

This clone has just one count. This chain links TRBV11-2 with TRBJ1-2, with 7 bases aligning to TRBD1. The V gene's germline CDR1 is SGHAT and CDR2 FQNNGV. This CDR3 has 15 amino acids. V shed 5 bases and J 6 bases; nucleotides not matched to a gene: 12. The CDR3 DNA reads TGTGCCAGCAGCGAAGGGGGGCAGGGGGTTAATGGCTACACCTTC. Its protein product is CASSEGGQGVNGYTF.

The chain couples TRBV13 to TRBJ2-7; the match to TRBD2 covers 8 bases. The trim removed 0 bases at V and 4 bases at J, leaving 8 bases unmatched. Germline V gives CDR1 PRHDT, CDR2 FYEKMQ (reference sequence). This CDR3 has 16 residues. CDR3 protein: CASSLGRQRGRYEQYF. CDR3 in DNA: TGTGCCAGCAGCTTAGGCCGTCAGCGGGGGAGATACGAGCAGTACTTC.

Turning to this clone: Other DNA sequences in this sample translate to the same CDR3. The genes are TRBV18 and TRBJ1-5, with 11 nucleotides matching TRBD1. The CDR3 totals 15 residues. The trim removed 3 bases at V and 2 bases at J, leaving 0 bases unmatched. Germline lookup yields CDR1 KGHSH and CDR2 LQKENI. Here the CDR3 reads CASSPGQGGNQPQHF. In DNA, the CDR3 is TGTGCCAGCTCACCGGGACAGGGGGGCAATCAGCCCCAGCATTTT.

This chain joins TRBV11-1 and TRBJ2-7, with TRBD1 identical over 8 bases. Per germline, CDR1 SGHAT and CDR2 FQDESV (reference sequence). V gave up 4 bases and J gave up 5 bases; unmatched junction bases: 7. The CDR3 consists of 14 residues. The CDR3 coding sequence is TGTGCCAGCAGCTCAAGGACAGGGAAGGACGAGCAGTACTTC. Amino acid sequence: CASSSRTGKDEQYF.

The CDR3 bases are TGTGCCAGCGGCCCTCCGGAGGCCGGCGAAGCTTTCTTT. This codes for CASGPPEAGEAFF. The genes are TRBV5-4 and TRBJ1-1; D is uncertain. Trimming took off 7 bases at V and 8 bases at J, with 18 bases between the two ends. This CDR3 contains 13 residues. Germline lookup yields CDR1 SGHNT and CDR2 YYREEE (reference sequence).

The rearrangement joins TRBV7-8 to TRBJ2-2, with 7 nucleotides matching TRBD1. CDR3 size: 15 residues. CDR1 is SGHVS, CDR2 FQNEAQ, per germline. V shed 4 bases, J shed 7 bases, and the junction held 9 bases outside the gene matches. In DNA form, the CDR3 reads TGTGCCAGCAGCTCCCACAGGGGACCGGTCGGGGAGCTGTTTTTT. Its translation: CASSSHRGPVGELFF.